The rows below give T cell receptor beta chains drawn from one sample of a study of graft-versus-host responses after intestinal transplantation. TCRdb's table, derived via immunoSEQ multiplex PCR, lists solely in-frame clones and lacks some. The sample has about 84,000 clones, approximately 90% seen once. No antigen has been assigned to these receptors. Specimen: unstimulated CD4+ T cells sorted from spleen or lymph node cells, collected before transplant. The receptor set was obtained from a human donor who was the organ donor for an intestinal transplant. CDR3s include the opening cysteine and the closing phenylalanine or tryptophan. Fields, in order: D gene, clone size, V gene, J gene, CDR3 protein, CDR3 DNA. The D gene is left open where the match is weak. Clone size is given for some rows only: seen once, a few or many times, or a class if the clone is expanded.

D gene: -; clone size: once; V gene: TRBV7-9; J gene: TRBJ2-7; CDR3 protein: CASSREAYEQYF; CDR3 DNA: TGTGCCAGCAGCCGGGAAGCCTACGAGCAGTACTTC
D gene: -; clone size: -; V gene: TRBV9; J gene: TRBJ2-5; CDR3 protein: CASSAQNQETQYF; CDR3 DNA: TGTGCCAGCAGCGCCCAAAACCAAGAGACCCAGTACTTC
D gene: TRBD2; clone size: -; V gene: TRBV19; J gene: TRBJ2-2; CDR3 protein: CASSNLAGRWDGELFF; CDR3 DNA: TGTGCCAGTAGTAATTTAGCCGGGAGGTGGGACGGGGAGCTGTTTTTT
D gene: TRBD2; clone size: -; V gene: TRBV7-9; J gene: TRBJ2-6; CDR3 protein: CASSSPPSGEPSGANVLTF; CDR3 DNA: TGTGCCAGCAGCAGCCCCCCTAGCGGGGAACCCTCTGGGGCCAACGTCCTGACTTTC
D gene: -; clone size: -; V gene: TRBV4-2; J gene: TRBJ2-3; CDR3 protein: CASSQLNLAETQYF; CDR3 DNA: TGTGCCAGCAGCCAACTTAATCTAGCAGAGACGCAGTATTTT
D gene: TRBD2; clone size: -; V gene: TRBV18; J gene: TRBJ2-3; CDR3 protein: CASSPRGLAGGTDTQYF; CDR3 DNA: TGTGCCAGCTCACCAAGGGGACTAGCGGGAGGCACAGATACGCAGTATTTT
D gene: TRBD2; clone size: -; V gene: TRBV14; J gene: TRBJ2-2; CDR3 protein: CASSSRLALGTGELFF; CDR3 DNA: TGTGCCAGCAGCTCCCGACTAGCTCTAGGCACCGGGGAGCTGTTTTTT
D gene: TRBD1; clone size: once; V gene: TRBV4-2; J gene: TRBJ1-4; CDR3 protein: CASSPGTGYEKLFF; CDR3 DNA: TGTGCCAGCAGCCCCGGGACAGGATACGAAAAACTGTTTTTT
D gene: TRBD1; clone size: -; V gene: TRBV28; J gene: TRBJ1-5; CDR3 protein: CASSTLGQGGWNNQPQHF; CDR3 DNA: TGTGCCAGCTCCACCCTCGGACAGGGGGGATGGAACAATCAGCCCCAGCATTTT
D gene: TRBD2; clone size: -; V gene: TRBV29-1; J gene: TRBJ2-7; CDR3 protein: CSVRGLAGGIGIYEQYF; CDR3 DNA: TGCAGCGTGCGGGGACTAGCGGGGGGGATCGGGATATACGAGCAGTACTTC
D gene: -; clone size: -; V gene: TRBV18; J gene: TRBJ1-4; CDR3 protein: CASSPREGEKLFF; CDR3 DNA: TGTGCCAGCTCCCCCCGGGAGGGGGAAAAACTGTTTTTT
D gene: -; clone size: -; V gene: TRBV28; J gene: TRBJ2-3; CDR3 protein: CASSGPPTDTQYF; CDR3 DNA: TGTGCCAGCAGTGGGCCCCCAACAGATACGCAGTATTTT
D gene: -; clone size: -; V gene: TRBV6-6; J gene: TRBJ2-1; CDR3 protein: CASTRDVSSYNEQFF; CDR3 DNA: TGTGCCAGTACGCGGGACGTAAGCTCCTACAATGAGCAGTTCTTC
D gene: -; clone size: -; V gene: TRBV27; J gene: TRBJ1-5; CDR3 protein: CASSARQNNQPQHF; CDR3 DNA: TGTGCCAGCAGTGCAAGACAAAACAATCAGCCCCAGCATTTT
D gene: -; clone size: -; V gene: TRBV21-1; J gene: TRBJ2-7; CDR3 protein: CASSKGLGNYYEQYF; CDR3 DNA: TGTGCCAGCAGCAAGGGCCTCGGGAACTACTACGAGCAGTACTTC
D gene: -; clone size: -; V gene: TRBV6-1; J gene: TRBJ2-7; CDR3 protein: CASSAVLYEQYF; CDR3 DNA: TGTGCCAGCAGTGCCGTCCTCTACGAGCAGTACTTC
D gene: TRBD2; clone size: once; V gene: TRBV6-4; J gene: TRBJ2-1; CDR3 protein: CASSVTSGQYNEQFF; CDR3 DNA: TGTGCCAGCAGTGTTACTAGCGGCCAGTACAATGAGCAGTTCTTC
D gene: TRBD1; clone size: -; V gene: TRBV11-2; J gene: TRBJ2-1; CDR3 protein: CASRITRTGYNEQFF; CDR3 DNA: TGTGCCAGCAGAATAACGCGGACAGGTTACAATGAGCAGTTCTTC
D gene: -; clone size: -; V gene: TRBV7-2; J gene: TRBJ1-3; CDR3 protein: CASSLVTASGNTIYF; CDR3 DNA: TGTGCCAGCAGCTTAGTAACAGCCTCTGGAAACACCATATATTTT
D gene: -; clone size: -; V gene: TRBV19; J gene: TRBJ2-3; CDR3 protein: CASSTYPGAQYF; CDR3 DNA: TGTGCCAGTAGCACTTACCCCGGTGCGCAGTATTTT
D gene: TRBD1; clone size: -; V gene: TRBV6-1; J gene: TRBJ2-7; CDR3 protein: CASRKGQDLSYEQYF; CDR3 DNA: TGTGCCAGCAGGAAGGGACAGGACCTCTCCTACGAGCAGTACTTC
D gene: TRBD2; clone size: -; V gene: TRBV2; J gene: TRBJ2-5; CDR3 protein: CASNPLAGGRRETQYF; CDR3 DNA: TGTGCCAGCAACCCCTTAGCGGGAGGGCGGAGAGAGACCCAGTACTTC
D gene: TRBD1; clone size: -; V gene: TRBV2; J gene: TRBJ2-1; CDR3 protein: CASGDRGEDEQFF; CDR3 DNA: TGTGCCAGCGGGGACAGGGGCGAGGATGAGCAGTTCTTC
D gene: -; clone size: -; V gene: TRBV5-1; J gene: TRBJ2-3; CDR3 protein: CASSFQRATDTQYF; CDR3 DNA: TGCGCCAGCAGCTTCCAGCGAGCCACAGATACGCAGTATTTT
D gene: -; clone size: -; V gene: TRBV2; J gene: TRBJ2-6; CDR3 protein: CASTPTRLASGANVLTF; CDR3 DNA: TGTGCCAGCACCCCAACTCGACTGGCCTCTGGGGCCAACGTCCTGACTTTC
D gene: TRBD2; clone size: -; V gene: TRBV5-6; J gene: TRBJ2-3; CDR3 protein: CASSPGAGDTDTQYF; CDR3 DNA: TGTGCCAGCAGCCCTGGAGCGGGGGACACAGATACGCAGTATTTT
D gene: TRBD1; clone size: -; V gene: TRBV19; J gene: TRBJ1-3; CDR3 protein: CASSRGDSSGNTIYF; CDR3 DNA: TGTGCCAGTAGCCGAGGGGACAGCTCTGGAAACACCATATATTTT
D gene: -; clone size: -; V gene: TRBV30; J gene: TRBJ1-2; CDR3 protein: CAWSEGGTYGYTF; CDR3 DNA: TGTGCCTGGAGTGAGGGGGGGACTTATGGCTACACCTTC
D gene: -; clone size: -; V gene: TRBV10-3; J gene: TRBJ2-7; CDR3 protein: CAIRRLAGDSEQYF; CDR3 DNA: TGTGCCATCAGGAGACTAGCAGGGGACTCCGAGCAGTACTTC
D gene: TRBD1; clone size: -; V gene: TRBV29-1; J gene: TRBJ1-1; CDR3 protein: CSVEDRGGTEAFF; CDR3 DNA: TGCAGCGTCGAGGACAGGGGGGGCACTGAAGCTTTCTTT
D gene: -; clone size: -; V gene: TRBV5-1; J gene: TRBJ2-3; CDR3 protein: CASSLKWTGYTDTQYF; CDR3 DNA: TGCGCCAGCAGCTTGAAGTGGACTGGCTACACAGATACGCAGTATTTT
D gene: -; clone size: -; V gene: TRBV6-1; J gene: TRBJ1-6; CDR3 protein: CASSSGVGTLTPLHF; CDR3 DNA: TGTGCCAGCAGCTCAGGGGTTGGGACCCTAACACCCCTCCACTTT
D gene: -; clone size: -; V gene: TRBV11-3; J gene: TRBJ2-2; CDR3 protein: CASSQLQGNTGELFF; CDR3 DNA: TGTGCCAGCAGCCAACTCCAGGGGAACACCGGGGAGCTGTTTTTT
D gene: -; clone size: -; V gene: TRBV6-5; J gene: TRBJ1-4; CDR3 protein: CANLVRGCYEKLFF; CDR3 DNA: TGTGCCAACCTTGTTCGGGGGTGTTATGAAAAACTGTTTTTT
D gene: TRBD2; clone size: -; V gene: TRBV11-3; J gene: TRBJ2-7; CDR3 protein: CASAQLSGGLAEQYF; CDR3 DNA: TGTGCCAGCGCACAACTTAGCGGGGGGCTCGCCGAGCAGTACTTC
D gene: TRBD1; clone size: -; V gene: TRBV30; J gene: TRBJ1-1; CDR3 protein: CAWAARDRGLDTEAFF; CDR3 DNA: TGTGCCTGGGCAGCTAGGGACAGGGGGCTCGACACTGAAGCTTTCTTT
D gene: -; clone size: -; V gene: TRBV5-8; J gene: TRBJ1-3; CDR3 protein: CASSFSGNTIYF; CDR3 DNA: TGTGCCAGCAGCTTTTCGGGAAACACCATATATTTT
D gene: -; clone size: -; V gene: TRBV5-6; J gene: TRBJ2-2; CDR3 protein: CASSLERVNTGELFF; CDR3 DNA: TGTGCCAGCAGCTTGGAACGGGTTAACACCGGGGAGCTGTTTTTT
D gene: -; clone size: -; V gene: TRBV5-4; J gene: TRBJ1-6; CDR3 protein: CASSSGDRISNSPLHF; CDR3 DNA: TGTGCCAGCAGCTCAGGAGACAGAATTTCTAATTCACCCCTCCACTTT
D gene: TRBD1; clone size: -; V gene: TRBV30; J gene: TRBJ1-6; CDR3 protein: CAWTGGYNSPLHF; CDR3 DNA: TGTGCCTGGACAGGGGGGTATAATTCACCCCTCCACTTT
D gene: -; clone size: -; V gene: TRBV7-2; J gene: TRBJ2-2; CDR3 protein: CASSLVSVAGGLFF; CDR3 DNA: TGTGCCAGCAGCTTAGTCAGTGTAGCCGGGGGGCTGTTTTTT
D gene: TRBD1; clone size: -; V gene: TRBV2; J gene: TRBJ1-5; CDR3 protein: CASTGGASNQPQHF; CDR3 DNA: TGTGCCAGCACAGGGGGCGCGAGCAATCAGCCCCAGCATTTT
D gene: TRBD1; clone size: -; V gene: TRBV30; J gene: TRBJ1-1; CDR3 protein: CAWSPGTVGGTEAFF; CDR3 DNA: TGTGCCTGGAGCCCCGGGACAGTTGGGGGCACTGAAGCTTTCTTT
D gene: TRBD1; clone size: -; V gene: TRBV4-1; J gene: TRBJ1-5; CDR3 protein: CASSQGQGRDQPQHF; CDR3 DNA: TGCGCCAGCAGCCAGGGACAGGGTAGGGATCAGCCCCAGCATTTT
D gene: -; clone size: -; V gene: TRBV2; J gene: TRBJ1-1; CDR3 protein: CASARATEAFF; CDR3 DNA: TGTGCCAGCGCCAGGGCTACTGAAGCTTTCTTT
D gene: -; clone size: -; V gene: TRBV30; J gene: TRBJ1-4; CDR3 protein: CAWSTWGREKLFF; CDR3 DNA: TGTGCCTGGAGTACGTGGGGCCGTGAAAAACTGTTTTTT
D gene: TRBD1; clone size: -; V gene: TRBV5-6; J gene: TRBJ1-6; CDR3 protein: CASSLPQARRDRLSPLHF; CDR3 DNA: TGTGCCAGCAGCTTGCCACAAGCACGCCGGGACAGACTTTCACCCCTCCACTTT
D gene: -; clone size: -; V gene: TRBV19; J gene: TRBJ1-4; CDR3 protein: CASSIAAGIPNEKLFF; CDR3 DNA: TGTGCCAGTAGTATAGCCGCCGGGATACCTAATGAAAAACTGTTTTTT